The TCR beta chain described here comes from a study of blood T cell repertoires in COVID-19. Study background: COVID-19 samples, acute and convalescent, were from the United States, Italy and Spain. The analysed material was cDNA or gDNA that came from T cells, B-cell-depleted T cells, or PBMCs.

J was trimmed by 0 bases and V by 7 bases; bases with no gene match: 8. Germline lookup yields CDR1 SNHLY and CDR2 FYNNEI. The CDR3 has 15 residues. Per the original methods: Nucleated cell counts were estimated from reference gene primer amplification. The assay was immunoSEQ multiplex PCR, and TCRdb's table has in-frame clones only and misses some. V and J calls and clone size are those listed in that table; D and trimming were worked out from the DNA. The sample has some 700,000 clones, 75% to 90% seen once; the top ten hold about 0.26%. The J gene is TRBJ1-2, the V gene TRBV2; 7 nucleotides match TRBD1. The receptor comes from a woman under 30 with acute or convalescent COVID-19. Material: peripheral blood. In DNA form, the CDR3 reads TGTGCCAGCACCTTACAGGGGACTCCTAACTATGGCTACACCTTC. Encoded protein: CASTLQGTPNYGYTF.